This T cell receptor beta chain was obtained from a study of CD8 T cells in acute hepatitis C reinfection. Study conclusions and caveats: Few CDR3s matched those for other epitopes.

The protocol was immunoSEQ multiplex PCR, while the TCRdb copy is restricted to in-frame clones and leaves out a portion. Among fewer than 40,000 clones listed, around 85% were seen once. In this sample, this clone turned up a few times. Its antigen is as yet unknown. The time point: naive CD8 control sorted from an acute-time-point sample. Germline CDR1 is SEHNR and CDR2 is FQNEAQ (reference sequence). CDR3 length: 13 residues. The V end was cut by 7 bases, the J end by 1 base, with 10 bases between. The chain is built from TRBV7-9 and TRBJ1-1, with a possible D match to TRBD1 (5 bases). Sequencing was performed on naive CD8+ T cells from PBMCs. This TCR came from a woman younger than 35 who spontaneously cleared hepatitis C infection. CDR3 sequence reads: CASNLGQNTEAFF. The DNA for the CDR3 is TGTGCCAGCAACCTCGGACAGAACACTGAAGCTTTCTTT.